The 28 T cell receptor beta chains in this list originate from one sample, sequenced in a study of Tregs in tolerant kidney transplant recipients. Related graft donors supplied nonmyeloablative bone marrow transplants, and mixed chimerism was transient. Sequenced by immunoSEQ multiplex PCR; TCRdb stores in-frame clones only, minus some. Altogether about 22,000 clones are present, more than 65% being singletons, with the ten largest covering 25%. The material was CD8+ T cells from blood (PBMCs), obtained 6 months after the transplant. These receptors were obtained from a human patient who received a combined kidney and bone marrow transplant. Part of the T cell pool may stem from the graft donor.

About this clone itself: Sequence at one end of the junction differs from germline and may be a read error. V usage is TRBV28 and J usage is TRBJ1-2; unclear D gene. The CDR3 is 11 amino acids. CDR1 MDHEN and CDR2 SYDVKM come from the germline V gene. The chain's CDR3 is CASSFPTEANF. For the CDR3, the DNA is TGTGCCAGCAGTTTCCCGACGGAGGCTAACTTC.

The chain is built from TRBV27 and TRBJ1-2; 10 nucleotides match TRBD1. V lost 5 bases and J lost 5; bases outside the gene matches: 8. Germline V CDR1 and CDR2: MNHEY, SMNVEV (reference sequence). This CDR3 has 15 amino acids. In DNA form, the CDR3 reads TGTGCCAGCAGTAAGACAGGGGGCGCAAGATATGGCTACACCTTC. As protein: CASSKTGGARYGYTF.

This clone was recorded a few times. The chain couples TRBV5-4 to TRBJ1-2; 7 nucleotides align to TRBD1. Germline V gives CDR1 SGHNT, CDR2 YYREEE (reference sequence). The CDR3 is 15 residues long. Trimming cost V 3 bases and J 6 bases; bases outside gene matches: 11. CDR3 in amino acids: CASSWRDRLRDGYTF. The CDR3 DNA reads TGTGCCAGCAGCTGGAGGGACAGACTACGAGATGGCTACACCTTC.

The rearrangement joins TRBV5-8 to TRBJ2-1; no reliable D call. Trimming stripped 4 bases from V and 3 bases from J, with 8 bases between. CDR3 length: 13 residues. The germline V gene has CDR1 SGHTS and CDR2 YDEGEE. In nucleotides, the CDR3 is TGTGCCAGCAGCGGCACCAGCTACAATGAGCAGTTCTTC. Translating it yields CASSGTSYNEQFF.

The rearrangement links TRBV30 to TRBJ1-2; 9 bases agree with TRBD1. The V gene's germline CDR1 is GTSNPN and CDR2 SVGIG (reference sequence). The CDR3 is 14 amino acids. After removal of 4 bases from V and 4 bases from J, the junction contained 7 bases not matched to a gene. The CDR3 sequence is CAWTQPTGGYGYTF. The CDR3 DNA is TGTGCCTGGACCCAACCGACAGGGGGCTATGGCTACACCTTC.

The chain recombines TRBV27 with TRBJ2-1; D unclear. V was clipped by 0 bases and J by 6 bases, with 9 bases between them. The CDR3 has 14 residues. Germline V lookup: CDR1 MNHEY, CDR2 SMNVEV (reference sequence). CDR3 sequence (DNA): TGTGCCAGCAGTTTATCGGTGGCGGCCAATGAGCAGTTCTTC. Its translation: CASSLSVAANEQFF.

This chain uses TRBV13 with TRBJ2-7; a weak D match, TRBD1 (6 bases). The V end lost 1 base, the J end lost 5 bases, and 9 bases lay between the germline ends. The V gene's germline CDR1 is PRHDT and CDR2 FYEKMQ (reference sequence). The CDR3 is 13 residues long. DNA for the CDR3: TGTGCCAGCAGCTTAGCCAGGGGCCACGAGCAGTACTTC. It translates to CASSLARGHEQYF.

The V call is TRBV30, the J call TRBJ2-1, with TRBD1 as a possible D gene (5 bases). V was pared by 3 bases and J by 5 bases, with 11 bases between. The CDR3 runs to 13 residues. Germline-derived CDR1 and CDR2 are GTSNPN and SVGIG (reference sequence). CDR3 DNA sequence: TGTGCCTGGAGGCCAGGGCCAAACAATGAGCAGTTCTTC. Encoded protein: CAWRPGPNNEQFF. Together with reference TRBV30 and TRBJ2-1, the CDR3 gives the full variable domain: SQTIHQWPATLVQPVGSPLSLECTVEGTSNPNLYWYRQAAGRGLQLLFYSVGIGQISSEVPQNLSASRPQDRQFILSSKKLLLSDSGFYLCAWRPGPNNEQFFGPGTRLTVL.

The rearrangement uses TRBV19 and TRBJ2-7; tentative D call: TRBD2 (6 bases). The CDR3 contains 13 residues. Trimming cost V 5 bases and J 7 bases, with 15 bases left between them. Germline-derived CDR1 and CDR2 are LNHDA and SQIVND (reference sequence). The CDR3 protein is CASSVAAGGEQYF. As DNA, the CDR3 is TGTGCCAGTAGTGTAGCCGCAGGAGGGGAGCAGTACTTC.

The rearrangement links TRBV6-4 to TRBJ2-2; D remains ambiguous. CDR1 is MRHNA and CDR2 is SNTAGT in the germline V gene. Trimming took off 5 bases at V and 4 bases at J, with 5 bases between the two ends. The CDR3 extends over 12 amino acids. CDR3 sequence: CASSILTGELFF. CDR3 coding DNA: TGTGCCAGCAGTATCCTCACCGGGGAGCTGTTTTTT.

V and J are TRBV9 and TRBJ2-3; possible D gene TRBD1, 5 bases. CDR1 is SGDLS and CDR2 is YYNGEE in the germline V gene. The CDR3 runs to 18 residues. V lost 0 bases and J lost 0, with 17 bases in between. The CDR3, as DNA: TGTGCCAGCAGCGTAGAGGGGCGGAGTCTAGATAGCACAGATACGCAGTATTTT. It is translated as CASSVEGRSLDSTDTQYF. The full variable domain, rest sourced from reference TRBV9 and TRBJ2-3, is DSGVTQTPKHLITATGQRVTLRCSPRSGDLSVYWYQQSLDQGLQFLIQYYNGEERAKGNILERFSAQQFPDLHSELNLSSLELGDSALYFCASSVEGRSLDSTDTQYFGPGTRLTVL.

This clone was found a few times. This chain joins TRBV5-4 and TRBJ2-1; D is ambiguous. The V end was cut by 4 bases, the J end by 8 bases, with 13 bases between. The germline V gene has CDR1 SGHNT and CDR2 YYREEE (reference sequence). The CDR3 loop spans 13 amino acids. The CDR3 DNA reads TGTGCCAGCAGCCCCCGTTTTCGGGATGAGCAGTTCTTC. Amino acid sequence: CASSPRFRDEQFF.

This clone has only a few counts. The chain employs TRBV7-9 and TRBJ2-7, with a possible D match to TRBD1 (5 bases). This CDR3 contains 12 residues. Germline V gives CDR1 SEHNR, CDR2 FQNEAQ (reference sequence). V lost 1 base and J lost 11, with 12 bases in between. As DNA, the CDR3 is TGTGCCAGCAGCTTAGATCAGGGCGCGGAGTACTTC. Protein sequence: CASSLDQGAEYF.

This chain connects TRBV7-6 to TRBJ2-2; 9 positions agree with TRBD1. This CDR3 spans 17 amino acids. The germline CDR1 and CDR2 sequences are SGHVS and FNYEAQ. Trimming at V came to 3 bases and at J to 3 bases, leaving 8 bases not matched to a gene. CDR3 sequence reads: CASSFTPRDRDTGELFF. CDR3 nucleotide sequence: TGTGCCAGCAGCTTCACCCCCCGGGACAGGGACACCGGGGAGCTGTTTTTT.

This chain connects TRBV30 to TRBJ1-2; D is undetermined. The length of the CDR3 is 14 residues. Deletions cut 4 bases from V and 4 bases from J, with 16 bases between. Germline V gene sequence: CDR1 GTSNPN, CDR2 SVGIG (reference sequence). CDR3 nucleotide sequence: TGTGCCTGGACCCAGGCATCTGTCGGCTATGGCTACACCTTC. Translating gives CAWTQASVGYGYTF.

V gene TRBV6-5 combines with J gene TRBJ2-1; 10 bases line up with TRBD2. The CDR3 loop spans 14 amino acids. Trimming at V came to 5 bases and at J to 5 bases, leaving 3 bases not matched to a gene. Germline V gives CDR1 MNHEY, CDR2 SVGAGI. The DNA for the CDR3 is TGTGCCAGCAGTAGCGGGGGGGCTCACAATGAGCAGTTCTTC. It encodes CASSSGGAHNEQFF.

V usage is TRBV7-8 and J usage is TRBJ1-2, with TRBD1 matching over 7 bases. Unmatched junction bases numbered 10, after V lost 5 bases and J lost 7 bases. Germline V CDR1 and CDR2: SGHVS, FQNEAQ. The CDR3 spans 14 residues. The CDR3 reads CASSAGTGVVGYTF. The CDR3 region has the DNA TGTGCCAGCAGCGCCGGCACAGGGGTAGTTGGCTACACCTTC.

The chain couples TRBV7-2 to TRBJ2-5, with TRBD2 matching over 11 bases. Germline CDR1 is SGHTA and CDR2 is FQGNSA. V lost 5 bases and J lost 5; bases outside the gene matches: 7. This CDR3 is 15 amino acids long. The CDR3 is CASSLSGGAYETQYF. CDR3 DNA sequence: TGTGCCAGCAGCCTTAGCGGGGGGGCCTATGAGACCCAGTACTTC. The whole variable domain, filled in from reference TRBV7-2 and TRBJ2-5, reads GAGVSQSPSNKVTEKGKDVELRCDPISGHTALYWYRQSLGQGLEFLIYFQGNSAPDKSGLPSDRFSAERTGGSVSTLTIQRTQQEDSAVYLCASSLSGGAYETQYFGPGTRLLVL.

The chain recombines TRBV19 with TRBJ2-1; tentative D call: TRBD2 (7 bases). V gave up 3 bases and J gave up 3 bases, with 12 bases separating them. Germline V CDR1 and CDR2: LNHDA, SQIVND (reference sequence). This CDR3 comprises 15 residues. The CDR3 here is CASSIWGGLYNEQFF. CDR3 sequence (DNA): TGTGCCAGTAGTATTTGGGGGGGGCTCTACAATGAGCAGTTCTTC.

The CDR3 protein is CASSLWLWGRVNTEAFF. The CDR3 nucleotides read TGTGCCAGCAGTTTATGGTTGTGGGGGCGCGTGAACACTGAAGCTTTCTTT. The chain carries TRBV28 and TRBJ1-1; possible D gene TRBD1, 6 bases. The CDR3 covers 17 residues. Germline V gene lookup returns CDR1 MDHEN and CDR2 SYDVKM. V was shortened by 0 bases and J by 0 bases, with 14 bases between the two germline ends.

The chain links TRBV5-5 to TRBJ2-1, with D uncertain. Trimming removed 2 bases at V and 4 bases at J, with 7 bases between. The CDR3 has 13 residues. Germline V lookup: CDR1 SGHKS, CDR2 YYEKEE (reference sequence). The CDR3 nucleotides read TGTGCCAGCAGCTTTCAGGATTACAATGAGCAGTTCTTC. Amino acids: CASSFQDYNEQFF.

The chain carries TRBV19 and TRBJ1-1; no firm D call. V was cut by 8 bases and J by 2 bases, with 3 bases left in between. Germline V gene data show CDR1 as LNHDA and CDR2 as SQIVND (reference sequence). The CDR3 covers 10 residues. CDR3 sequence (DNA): TGTGCCAGTTTAAACACTGAAGCTTTCTTT. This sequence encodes CASLNTEAFF.

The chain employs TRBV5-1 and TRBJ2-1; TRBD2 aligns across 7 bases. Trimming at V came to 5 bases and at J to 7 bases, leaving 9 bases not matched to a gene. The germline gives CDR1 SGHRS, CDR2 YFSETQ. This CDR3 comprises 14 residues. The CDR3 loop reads CASRMGGPVNEQFF. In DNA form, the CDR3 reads TGCGCCAGCAGAATGGGAGGGCCTGTTAATGAGCAGTTCTTC.

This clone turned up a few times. Here the CDR3 reads CAISEDRFHYGYTF. The CDR3 DNA reads as TGTGCCATCAGTGAGGACAGGTTTCACTATGGCTACACCTTC. The J gene is TRBJ1-2, the V gene TRBV10-3, with D perhaps TRBD1 (6 bases). The CDR3 extends over 14 amino acids. Germline-derived CDR1 and CDR2 are ENHRY and SYGVKD. V shed 2 bases and J shed 3 bases, with 10 bases lying between them.

The CDR3 coding sequence is TGTGCCAGCAGTTTAACGGATCCGGGACTAGCGGCATACAATGAGCAGTTCTTC. It specifies CASSLTDPGLAAYNEQFF. This rearrangement joins TRBV27 to TRBJ2-1; 11 nucleotides match TRBD2. The CDR3 covers 18 residues. Germline-derived CDR1 and CDR2 are MNHEY and SMNVEV (reference sequence). J was trimmed by 4 bases and V by 2 bases; bases with no gene match: 10.

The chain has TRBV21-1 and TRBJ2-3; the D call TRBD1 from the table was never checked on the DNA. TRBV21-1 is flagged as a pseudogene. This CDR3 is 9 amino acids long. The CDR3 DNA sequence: TGTGCCAGCAGCAAAGATGGGCCTTGG. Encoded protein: CASSKDGPW.

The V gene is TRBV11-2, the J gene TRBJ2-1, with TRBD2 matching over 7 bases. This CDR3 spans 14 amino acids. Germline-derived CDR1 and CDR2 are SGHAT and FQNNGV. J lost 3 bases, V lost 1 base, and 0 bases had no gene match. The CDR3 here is CASSLGGGYNEQFF. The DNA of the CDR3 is TGTGCCAGCAGCTTAGGCGGGGGCTACAATGAGCAGTTCTTC.

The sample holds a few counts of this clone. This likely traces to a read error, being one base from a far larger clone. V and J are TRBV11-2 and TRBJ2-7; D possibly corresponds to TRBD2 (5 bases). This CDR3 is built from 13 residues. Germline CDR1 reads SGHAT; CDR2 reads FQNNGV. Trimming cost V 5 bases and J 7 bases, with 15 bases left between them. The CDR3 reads CASSPRFRDEQYF. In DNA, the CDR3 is TGTGCCAGCAGCCCCCGTTTTCGGGATGAGCAGTACTTC.